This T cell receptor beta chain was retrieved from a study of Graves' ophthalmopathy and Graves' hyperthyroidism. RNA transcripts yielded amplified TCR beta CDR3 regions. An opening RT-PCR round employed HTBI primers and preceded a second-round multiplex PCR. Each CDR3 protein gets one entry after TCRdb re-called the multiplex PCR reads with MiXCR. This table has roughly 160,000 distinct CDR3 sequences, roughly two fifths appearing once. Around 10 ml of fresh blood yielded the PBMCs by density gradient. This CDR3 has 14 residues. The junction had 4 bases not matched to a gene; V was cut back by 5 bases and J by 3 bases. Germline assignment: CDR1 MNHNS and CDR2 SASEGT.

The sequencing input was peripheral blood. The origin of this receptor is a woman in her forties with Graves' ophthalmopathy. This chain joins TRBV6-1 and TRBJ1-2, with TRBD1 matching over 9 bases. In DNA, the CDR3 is TGTGCCAGCAGTCGGACAGGGGATGACTATGGCTACACCTTC. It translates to CASSRTGDDYGYTF.